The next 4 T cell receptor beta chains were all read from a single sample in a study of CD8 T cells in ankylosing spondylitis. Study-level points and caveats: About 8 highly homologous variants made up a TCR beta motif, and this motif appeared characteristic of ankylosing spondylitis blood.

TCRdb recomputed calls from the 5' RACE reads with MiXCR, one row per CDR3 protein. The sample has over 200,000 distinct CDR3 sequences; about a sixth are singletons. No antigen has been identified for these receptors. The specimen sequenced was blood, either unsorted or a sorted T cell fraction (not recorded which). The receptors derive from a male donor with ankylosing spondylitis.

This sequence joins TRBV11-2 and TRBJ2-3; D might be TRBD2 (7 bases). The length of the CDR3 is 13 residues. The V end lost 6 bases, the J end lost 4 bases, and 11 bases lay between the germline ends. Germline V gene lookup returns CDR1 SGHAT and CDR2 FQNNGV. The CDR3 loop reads CASSGGGSDTQYF. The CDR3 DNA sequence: TGTGCCAGCAGTGGGGGGGGCTCAGATACGCAGTATTTT. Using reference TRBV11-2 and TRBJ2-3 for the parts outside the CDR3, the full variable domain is EAGVAQSPRYKIIEKRQSVAFWCNPISGHATLYWYQQILGQGPKLLIQFQNNGVVDDSQLPKDRFSAERLKGVDSTLKIQPAKLEDSAVYLCASSGGGSDTQYFGPGTRLTVL.

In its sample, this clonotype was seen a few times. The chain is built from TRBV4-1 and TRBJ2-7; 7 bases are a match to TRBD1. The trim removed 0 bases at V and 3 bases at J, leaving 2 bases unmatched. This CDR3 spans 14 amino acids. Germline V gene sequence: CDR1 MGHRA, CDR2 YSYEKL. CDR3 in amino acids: CASSQERQGYEQYF. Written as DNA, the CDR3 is TGCGCCAGCAGCCAAGAAAGACAGGGCTACGAGCAGTACTTC.

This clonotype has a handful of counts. CDR3 in DNA: TGCAGTGCTAGGACCACCAATGAGCAGTTCTTC. It translates to CSARTTNEQFF. The chain recombines TRBV20-1 with TRBJ2-1; no clear D gene. V lost 3 bases and J lost 6, with 6 bases in between. The CDR3 contains 11 residues. Germline CDR1 DFQATT, CDR2 SNEGSKA (reference sequence).

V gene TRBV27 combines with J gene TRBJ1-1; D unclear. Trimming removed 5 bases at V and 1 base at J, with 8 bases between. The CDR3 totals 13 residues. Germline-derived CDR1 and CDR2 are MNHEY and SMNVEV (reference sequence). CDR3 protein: CASSQTANTEAFF. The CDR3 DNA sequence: TGTGCCAGCAGTCAGACGGCGAACACTGAAGCTTTCTTT.